A selection of T cell receptor beta chains follows, all from one sample in a study of cytomegalovirus exposure and HLA in healthy donors. Profiling relied on immunoSEQ multiplex PCR, and the TCRdb table lists in-frame clones only, not all of them. The data hold approximately 140,000 clones, with approximately 79% observed a single time. What was sequenced was PBMCs. The receptors were gathered from a woman between 40 and 55 years old in good health and CMV-seropositive. The CDR3 runs from the conserved cysteine through the conserved F or W. The D gene is left open where the match is weak. The size entry is marked missing in some rows and otherwise reads once, few, many or a size class.

d_call	clone_size	v_call	j_call	cdr3_aa	cdr3_nt
NA	NA	TRBV5-6	TRBJ2-3	CASSYSGTDTQYF	TGTGCCAGCAGCTACTCAGGAACAGATACGCAGTATTTT
NA	NA	TRBV11-3	TRBJ2-7	CASSLDSRSGEQYF	TGTGCCAGCAGCTTAGACAGCAGATCGGGGGAGCAGTACTTC
TRBD2	few	TRBV7-6	TRBJ2-1	CASTQNPGLLAGGNEQFF	TGTGCCAGCACCCAAAACCCCGGGTTGCTAGCGGGGGGCAATGAGCAGTTCTTC
TRBD1	NA	TRBV30	TRBJ1-5	CAWSTGQGAQPQHF	TGTGCCTGGAGTACGGGACAGGGAGCTCAGCCCCAGCATTTT
TRBD1	NA	TRBV7-9	TRBJ1-5	CSSSFGTGNNQPQHF	TGTTCCAGCAGTTTCGGGACAGGGAACAATCAGCCCCAGCATTTT
TRBD1	NA	TRBV9	TRBJ1-5	CASSPGQLGQPQHF	TGTGCCAGCAGCCCGGGACAGCTAGGTCAGCCCCAGCATTTT
NA	few	TRBV6-5	TRBJ2-7	CASSPGSGRGEQYF	TGTGCCAGCAGTCCCGGGAGCGGCCGTGGCGAGCAGTACTTC
NA	NA	TRBV5-1	TRBJ1-1	CASSLAFLGMGTEAFF	TGCGCCAGCAGCTTGGCCTTTTTGGGCATGGGCACTGAAGCTTTCTTT
NA	NA	TRBV6-5	TRBJ2-3	CASSDRQGGTQYF	TGTGCCAGCAGTGACCGACAGGGAGGTACGCAGTATTTT
NA	NA	TRBV5-6	TRBJ2-5	CASSYYDRLRETQYF	TGTGCCAGCAGCTACTACGACAGACTCAGGGAGACCCAGTACTTC
TRBD2	NA	TRBV5-1	TRBJ2-5	CASSLRLAGSSETQYF	TGCGCCAGCAGCTTAAGACTAGCGGGGAGTTCAGAGACCCAGTACTTC
TRBD1	NA	TRBV5-4	TRBJ1-2	CASSLTRTGDAGGYTF	TGTGCCAGCAGCTTAACCCGGACAGGGGATGCGGGTGGCTACACCTTC
TRBD2	NA	TRBV19	TRBJ2-3	CASSIQGLAGGVADTQYF	TGTGCCAGTAGTATACAGGGACTAGCGGGGGGGGTCGCAGATACGCAGTATTTT
TRBD1	NA	TRBV28	TRBJ1-2	CASRGRDRDPGYTF	TGTGCCAGCAGGGGTCGGGACAGGGACCCTGGCTACACCTTC
NA	once	TRBV2	TRBJ1-1	CASSVAPAGAMNTEAFF	TGTGCCAGCAGTGTCGCCCCAGCAGGGGCCATGAACACTGAAGCTTTCTTT
TRBD1	NA	TRBV18	TRBJ1-1	CASSPGQGNEAFF	TGTGCCAGCTCACCGGGACAGGGTAATGAAGCTTTCTTT
NA	NA	TRBV7-9	TRBJ2-7	CASSFQAKQGYEQYF	TGTGCCAGCAGCTTCCAAGCAAAACAGGGATACGAGCAGTACTTC
NA	NA	TRBV5-4	TRBJ2-5	CASSLLGSGETQYF	TGTGCCAGCAGCTTGCTAGGGTCAGGGGAGACCCAGTACTTC
NA	NA	TRBV12-5	TRBJ1-2	CASAEQGLGGYTF	TGTGCTAGTGCCGAACAGGGTCTAGGAGGCTACACCTTC
TRBD2	NA	TRBV28	TRBJ2-4	CASTARPGGGNIQYF	TGTGCCAGCACTGCGAGGCCGGGGGGGGGAAACATTCAGTACTTC
NA	NA	TRBV28	TRBJ2-1	CASSLSGSYNEQFF	TGTGCCAGCAGTTTATCAGGGTCCTACAATGAGCAGTTCTTC
NA	NA	TRBV5-1	TRBJ1-1	CASSVNTGFGAEAFF	TGCGCCAGCAGCGTAAACACAGGGTTTGGGGCTGAAGCTTTCTTT
NA	NA	TRBV4-2	TRBJ1-1	CASSQGGQARNTEAFF	TGTGCCAGCAGCCAAGGAGGGCAGGCCCGGAACACTGAAGCTTTCTTT
NA	NA	TRBV25-1	TRBJ1-6	CASSEWQGTSPLHF	TGTGCCAGCAGTGAATGGCAGGGCACTTCACCCCTCCACTTT
NA	NA	TRBV6-1	TRBJ2-5	CASSDPVASRETQYF	TGTGCCAGCAGTGACCCCGTAGCCTCCCGGGAGACCCAGTACTTC
NA	NA	TRBV5-4	TRBJ1-1	CASSYQQGLGKAFF	TGTGCCAGCAGCTACCAACAGGGATTGGGGAAAGCTTTCTTT
NA	NA	TRBV9	TRBJ1-6	CASSGPNNSPLHF	TGTGCCAGCAGCGGGCCGAACAATTCACCCCTCCACTTT
NA	NA	TRBV6-6	TRBJ2-2	CASSYGERELFF	TGTGCCAGCAGTTATGGGGAGAGGGAGCTGTTTTTT
NA	NA	TRBV27	TRBJ1-6	CASRPGTGWTLPLHF	TGTGCCAGCCGCCCCGGTACAGGGTGGACTCTTCCCCTCCACTTT
NA	NA	TRBV12-5	TRBJ2-5	CASGPNRETQYF	TGTGCTAGTGGTCCGAATCGGGAGACCCAGTACTTC
NA	NA	TRBV28	TRBJ1-1	CASKRPNTEAFF	TGTGCCAGCAAGCGCCCGAACACTGAAGCTTTCTTT
TRBD1	NA	TRBV5-5	TRBJ1-3	CASSKTGMGNTIYF	TGTGCCAGCAGCAAGACAGGGATGGGTAACACCATATATTTT
NA	NA	TRBV6-1	TRBJ2-7	CASRVTESSYEQYF	TGTGCCAGTAGAGTGACGGAGAGCTCCTACGAGCAGTACTTC
NA	NA	TRBV6-5	TRBJ2-7	CASSLGAWNEQYF	TGTGCCAGCAGTCTGGGGGCGTGGAACGAGCAGTACTTC
TRBD1	NA	TRBV7-9	TRBJ1-4	CASSLSTGSTNEKLFF	TGTGCCAGCAGCTTGTCGACAGGGTCAACTAATGAAAAACTGTTTTTT
TRBD1	NA	TRBV27	TRBJ2-5	CASSLGQGGKETQYF	TGTGCCAGCAGCCTGGGACAGGGGGGTAAAGAGACCCAGTACTTC
TRBD1	NA	TRBV10-3	TRBJ1-1	CAISEYPGQGKAPEAFF	TGTGCCATCAGTGAGTACCCGGGACAGGGTAAAGCTCCTGAAGCTTTCTTT
NA	NA	TRBV5-4	TRBJ1-2	CASTSGGEVYGYTF	TGTGCCAGCACCTCGGGCGGGGAGGTCTATGGCTACACCTTC
NA	NA	TRBV7-2	TRBJ1-5	CASSAMGRGSQPQHF	TGTGCCAGCAGCGCCATGGGCAGGGGAAGTCAGCCCCAGCATTTT
NA	NA	TRBV30	TRBJ2-7	CAWSYVSYEQYF	TGTGCCTGGAGTTATGTATCCTACGAGCAGTACTTC
TRBD1	NA	TRBV19	TRBJ1-1	CASSIQGVTEAFF	TGTGCCAGTAGTATACAGGGGGTCACTGAAGCTTTCTTT
NA	NA	TRBV13	TRBJ2-2	CASSFGTQRGGELFF	TGTGCCAGCAGCTTCGGCACGCAGCGCGGCGGGGAGCTGTTTTTT
NA	NA	TRBV30	TRBJ2-1	CAWSVLSSAYNEQFF	TGTGCCTGGAGTGTACTGTCTAGCGCCTACAATGAGCAGTTCTTC
NA	NA	TRBV12-5	TRBJ1-1	CASGPASAGLRNTEAFF	TGTGCTAGTGGTCCCGCTTCGGCAGGGCTAAGGAACACTGAAGCTTTCTTT
NA	NA	TRBV5-1	TRBJ1-5	CASSLGGAGQPQHF	TGCGCCAGCAGCTTAGGAGGGGCGGGCCAGCCCCAGCATTTT
TRBD1	NA	TRBV7-9	TRBJ1-2	CVPGQEAYGYTF	TGTGTGCCGGGACAGGAGGCCTATGGCTACACCTTC
NA	few	TRBV2	TRBJ1-4	CASNSQTAGEKLFF	TGTGCCAGCAACAGCCAGACAGCTGGTGAAAAACTGTTTTTT
TRBD1	NA	TRBV19	TRBJ1-1	CASSIQGAPGEAFF	TGTGCCAGTAGTATCCAGGGGGCACCGGGTGAAGCTTTCTTT